Presented here are 29 T cell receptor beta chains from one specimen sequenced in a study of cytomegalovirus exposure and HLA in healthy donors. The PCR was carried out with 60 Vbeta primers and 13 Jbeta primers. Repertoires were generated with immunoSEQ multiplex PCR, while TCRdb's copy carries only in-frame clones and drops some. The data contain 200,000 to 250,000 clones, around 89% of them singletons. Sequences were obtained from PBMCs. These receptors were collected from a woman aged 18-30 years in good health and CMV-seronegative.

The rearrangement links TRBV11-2 to TRBJ1-1; weak D call: TRBD1 (5 bases). Trimming pared 2 bases from V and 11 bases from J, leaving 21 bases between. This CDR3 region has 15 residues. The germline CDR1 and CDR2 sequences are SGHAT and FQNNGV. DNA of the CDR3: TGTGCCAGCAGCTTAACCAATTCCCCCCCCGGGGGGGCTTTCTTT. It translates to CASSLTNSPPGGAFF.

The gene calls are TRBV28 and TRBJ2-7; D ambiguous. The CDR3 is 11 amino acids. Trimming shortened V by 3 bases and J by 4 bases, and 4 bases separated the two germline ends. Germline lookup yields CDR1 MDHEN and CDR2 SYDVKM. CDR3 in amino acids: CASSFLYEQYF. CDR3 bases: TGTGCCAGCAGTTTCCTTTACGAGCAGTACTTC.

CDR3 DNA sequence: TGTGCCAGCAGTCCCCACAATCCCGGGGAGCTGTTTTTT. Amino acid sequence: CASSPHNPGELFF. This rearrangement joins TRBV27 to TRBJ2-2, with unresolved D. The CDR3 totals 13 residues. Germline V gene sequence: CDR1 MNHEY, CDR2 SMNVEV (reference sequence). With 5 bases removed from V and 6 bases from J, the gap between germline ends came to 10 bases.

This CDR3 is CASSFGGLYGYTF. As DNA, the CDR3 is TGTGCCAGCAGTTTCGGGGGGCTTTATGGCTACACCTTC. The rearrangement joins TRBV27 to TRBJ1-2, with a weak D call TRBD1 (6 bases). This CDR3 is 13 amino acids long. In germline, CDR1 is MNHEY, CDR2 SMNVEV (reference sequence). Trimming took off 3 bases at V and 5 bases at J, with 10 bases between the two ends.

The chain carries TRBV19 and TRBJ2-5, with TRBD1 matching 7 bases. J lost 5 bases, V lost 5 bases, and 8 bases had no gene match. This CDR3 is 14 amino acids long. Germline CDR1 reads LNHDA; CDR2 reads SQIVND (reference sequence). The CDR3 loop reads CASSDRVGGETQYF. For the CDR3, the DNA is TGTGCCAGTAGTGACAGGGTTGGCGGGGAGACCCAGTACTTC. Supplemented by reference TRBV19 and TRBJ2-5, the full variable domain reads DGGITQSPKYLFRKEGQNVTLSCEQNLNHDAMYWYRQDPGQGLRLIYYSQIVNDFQKGDIAEGYSVSREKKESFPLTVTSAQKNPTAFYLCASSDRVGGETQYFGPGTRLLVL.

This clone was seen only once. The J gene is TRBJ2-2, the V gene TRBV29-1; D possibly corresponds to TRBD1 (6 bases). The V end was cut by 4 bases, the J end by 5 bases, with 11 bases between. CDR3 size: 13 residues. Germline V gives CDR1 SQVTM, CDR2 ANQGSEA. CDR3 in amino acids: CSVGPDRTGELFF. The CDR3 region has the DNA TGCAGCGTTGGTCCTGACAGGACCGGGGAGCTGTTTTTT.

The rearrangement joins TRBV7-9 to TRBJ1-2; D gene ambiguous. Trimming took 4 bases from V and 6 from J, leaving 15 bases between them. The CDR3 runs 14 residues. The V gene's germline CDR1 is SEHNR and CDR2 FQNEAQ (reference sequence). CDR3 residues: CASSSRQGSHGYTF. In nucleotides, the CDR3 is TGTGCCAGCAGCTCCAGACAAGGGAGCCATGGCTACACCTTC.

The chain joins TRBV11-2 to TRBJ1-6; D gene unclear. The CDR3 covers 15 residues. Looked up from germline, CDR1 is SGHAT and CDR2 is FQNNGV. V lost 5 bases and J 0 bases, leaving 8 bases between the germline ends. The CDR3 spells CASSPWSSYNSPLHF. DNA for the CDR3: TGTGCCAGCAGCCCGTGGAGCTCCTATAATTCACCCCTCCACTTT.

The chain joins TRBV4-3 to TRBJ2-5; 12 bases line up with TRBD2. The DNA end lines up better with TRBJ2-7; the J call may be wrong. The CDR3 runs to 17 residues. From germline, CDR1 is LGHNA and CDR2 YSLEER. This chain's CDR3 is CASSQKTGTSGSYEQYF. CDR3 bases: TGCGCCAGCAGCCAAAAAACGGGGACTAGCGGGTCTTACGAGCAGTACTTC.

The chain recombines TRBV4-3 with TRBJ2-7; 9 nucleotides match TRBD2. Germline V gives CDR1 LGHNA, CDR2 YSLEER. This CDR3 spans 15 amino acids. The V and J ends lost 1 base and 1 base, in that order; junction bases with no gene match: 2. This chain's CDR3 is CASSQGTSESYEQYF. Here the CDR3 DNA reads TGCGCCAGCAGCCAAGGGACTAGCGAGTCCTACGAGCAGTACTTC.

This clone showed up just once. The chain joins TRBV6-1 to TRBJ2-5, with D possibly matching TRBD1 (5 bases). Deletions cut 6 bases from V and 5 bases from J, with 13 bases between. The CDR3 spans 13 residues. Germline-derived CDR1 and CDR2 are MNHNS and SASEGT. The CDR3 spells CASRKTVRETQYF. CDR3 DNA: TGTGCCAGCAGGAAGACAGTAAGGGAGACCCAGTACTTC.

The CDR3 here is CASSPPGGESTEAFF. The CDR3 DNA follows: TGTGCCAGCTCACCACCGGGCGGGGAGAGCACTGAAGCTTTCTTT. The chain has TRBV18 and TRBJ1-1, with unresolved D. Germline lookup yields CDR1 KGHSH and CDR2 LQKENI. The CDR3 is 15 amino acids. Trimming removed 0 bases at V and 4 bases at J, with 12 bases between.

The CDR3 nucleotides read TGTGCCAGCATCCGGGACAGGGGGAACCAGCCCCAGCATTTT. This gives the protein CASIRDRGNQPQHF. The chain joins TRBV6-1 to TRBJ1-5; 11 bases are a match to TRBD1. This CDR3 has 14 residues. After removal of 7 bases from V and 7 bases from J, the junction contained 6 bases not matched to a gene. Germline-derived CDR1 and CDR2 are MNHNS and SASEGT.

The chain links TRBV4-3 to TRBJ2-7; 7 nucleotides align to TRBD1. This CDR3 has 16 residues. Germline values: CDR1 LGHNA, CDR2 YSLEER. The J segment lost 3 bases and the V segment lost 4 bases, leaving 12 bases of the junction unmatched. The CDR3 is CASSPSPGTDIYEQYF. In DNA form, the CDR3 reads TGCGCCAGCAGCCCAAGTCCAGGGACAGACATCTACGAGCAGTACTTC.

The chain combines TRBV27 with TRBJ1-3; TRBD1 is a possible D gene (5 bases). The CDR3 totals 16 residues. Germline lookup yields CDR1 MNHEY and CDR2 SMNVEV (reference sequence). Trimming left V 2 bases short and J 1 base short, with 12 bases between. The CDR3 reads CASSLRDGGSGNTIYF. CDR3 DNA sequence: TGTGCCAGCAGTTTAAGAGATGGGGGGTCTGGAAACACCATATATTTT.

The chain links TRBV5-1 to TRBJ1-4; tentatively, D is TRBD1 (5 bases). This CDR3 contains 15 residues. The germline V gene has CDR1 SGHRS and CDR2 YFSETQ. V was clipped by 4 bases and J by 0 bases, with 10 bases between them. The CDR3 DNA follows: TGCGCCAGCAGCCCAACAGGTGCAACTAATGAAAAACTGTTTTTT. It encodes CASSPTGATNEKLFF.

The chain carries TRBV5-1 and TRBJ1-3; TRBD1 aligns across 9 bases. The V gene's germline CDR1 is SGHRS and CDR2 YFSETQ. This CDR3 has 18 amino acids. Trimming at V came to 1 base and at J to 0 bases, leaving 8 bases not matched to a gene. CDR3 residues: CASSLSLGQGSSGNTIYF. CDR3 DNA: TGCGCCAGCAGCTTGTCTCTCGGACAGGGGAGCTCTGGAAACACCATATATTTT.

The chain recombines TRBV4-3 with TRBJ2-7, with D perhaps matching TRBD1 (5 bases). The CDR3 covers 16 residues. CDR1 and CDR2 from the germline V gene are LGHNA and YSLEER. V was pared by 1 base and J by 4 bases, with 17 bases between. As DNA, the CDR3 is TGCGCCAGCAGCCAAGGGCAGGGCTTACCTACGTACGAGCAGTACTTC. This gives the protein CASSQGQGLPTYEQYF.

Here the CDR3 reads CSVEGLAMRTDTQYF. As DNA, the CDR3 is TGCAGCGTTGAAGGTTTAGCTATGAGAACAGATACGCAGTATTTT. The chain has TRBV29-1 and TRBJ2-3; D uncertain. CDR3 length: 15 residues. The V end was cut by 1 base, the J end by 3 bases, with 14 bases between. Germline CDR1 reads SQVTM; CDR2 reads ANQGSEA.

This chain connects TRBV4-1 to TRBJ2-7, with D unclear. Looked up from germline, CDR1 is MGHRA and CDR2 is YSYEKL. V lost 5 bases to trimming and J lost 3 bases, with 14 bases between them. This CDR3 has 14 amino acids. The CDR3 here is CASSERLYLYEQYF. CDR3 DNA sequence: TGCGCCAGCAGCGAAAGACTGTACCTCTACGAGCAGTACTTC.

With respect to this clone: The same CDR3 also results from other DNA sequences found in this sample. CDR3 loop: CASSADSANYGYTF. The CDR3 region has the DNA TGTGCCAGCAGCGCAGACAGTGCTAACTATGGCTACACCTTC. J is TRBJ1-2 and V is TRBV9, with D possibly TRBD1 on 5 matching bases. The V end was cut by 3 bases, the J end by 0 bases, with 9 bases between. Germline values: CDR1 SGDLS, CDR2 YYNGEE. CDR3 length: 14 residues.

The rearrangement links TRBV2 to TRBJ1-1; 8 bases map to TRBD1. The germline gives CDR1 SNHLY, CDR2 FYNNEI. The CDR3 is 11 residues long. Losses at the gene ends were 11 bases for V and 6 bases for J; bases not matched to a gene: 5. CDR3 sequence: CAGKDRAEAFF. DNA of the CDR3: TGTGCCGGCAAGGACAGGGCTGAAGCTTTCTTT.

The chain couples TRBV4-3 to TRBJ2-5; 11 bases are shared with TRBD2. The CDR3 extends over 17 amino acids. CDR1 is LGHNA and CDR2 is YSLEER in the germline V gene. The ends lost 0 bases at V and 4 bases at J; junction bases unmatched: 7. CDR3 sequence reads: CASSQEISGGALETQYF. The CDR3, as DNA: TGCGCCAGCAGCCAAGAGATTAGCGGGGGGGCATTAGAGACCCAGTACTTC.

This chain uses TRBV11-3 with TRBJ2-7; TRBD2 matches at 7 bases. The length of the CDR3 is 15 residues. J was trimmed by 2 bases and V by 1 base; bases with no gene match: 5. Germline loops: CDR1 SGHNT, CDR2 YENEEA. This chain's CDR3 is CASSLVREVPYEQYF. In DNA, the CDR3 is TGTGCCAGCAGCTTAGTACGGGAGGTCCCCTACGAGCAGTACTTC.

CDR3 residues: CASSLGRGEQFF. CDR3 DNA: TGTGCCAGCAGCTTGGGTCGCGGTGAGCAGTTCTTC. The chain links TRBV7-9 to TRBJ2-1; D not certain. The CDR3 has 12 residues. Trimming took 3 bases from V and 9 from J, leaving 9 bases between them. Germline V gives CDR1 SEHNR, CDR2 FQNEAQ (reference sequence).

The chain joins TRBV6-6 to TRBJ1-2, with 7 bases lining up with TRBD1. Looked up from germline, CDR1 is MNHNY and CDR2 is SVGAGI (reference sequence). The J segment lost 6 bases and the V segment lost 0 bases, leaving 10 bases of the junction unmatched. This CDR3 spans 16 amino acids. The CDR3 loop is CASSYSVLQGYHGYTF. DNA of the CDR3: TGTGCCAGCAGTTACTCGGTCCTACAGGGGTACCATGGCTACACCTTC.

The chain employs TRBV7-9 and TRBJ1-6, with 7 bases identical to TRBD1. CDR1 is SEHNR and CDR2 is FQNEAQ in the germline V gene (reference sequence). This CDR3 has 14 residues. Losses at the gene ends were 1 base for V and 9 bases for J; bases not matched to a gene: 3. The chain's CDR3 is CASSLGQGRSPLHF. The DNA for the CDR3 is TGTGCCAGCAGCTTAGGACAGGGCCGTTCACCCCTCCACTTT.

This chain uses TRBV6-4 with TRBJ2-4; a weak D match, TRBD1 (6 bases). V dropped 3 bases and J dropped 6 bases, with 15 bases sitting between them. CDR3 length: 15 residues. CDR1 and CDR2 from the germline V gene are MRHNA and SNTAGT. For the CDR3, the DNA is TGTGCCAGCAGTGAGACAGGCGAGAAAATAAACATTCAGTACTTC. Translated, it gives CASSETGEKINIQYF.

The gene calls are TRBV6-1 and TRBJ2-7, with 12 bases fitting TRBD2. After removal of 1 base from V and 4 bases from J, the junction contained 5 bases not matched to a gene. This CDR3 has 16 amino acids. Germline CDR1 reads MNHNS; CDR2 reads SASEGT. This CDR3 is CASSEGPLAGGYEQYF. CDR3 nucleotides: TGTGCCAGCAGTGAAGGCCCACTAGCGGGAGGTTACGAGCAGTACTTC.